A selection of T cell receptor beta chains follows, all from one sample in a study of lung T cells in sarcoidosis with Löfgren's syndrome. TCRdb fed the reads into MiXCR, producing one record per CDR3 protein. Of roughly 63,000 distinct CDR3 sequences listed, 21% are singletons. What was sequenced was CD4+ T cells from PBMCs. These receptors were taken from a human donor with sarcoidosis (Löfgren's syndrome or another form), or a control subject (not recorded which). Each CDR3 is given with its conserved first and last residue.

v_gene	len	j_gene	CDR3aa
TRBV6-1	19	TRBJ2-7	CASSLQAGTSGGRPYEQYF
TRBV7-2	15	TRBJ2-7	CASSISGLAAYEQYF
TRBV2	15	TRBJ1-5	CASSESGRVRQPQHF
TRBV6-2/TRBV6-3	16	TRBJ2-1	CANSYSRQARYNEQFF
TRBV11-2	14	TRBJ2-5	CASSWDRSVETQYF
TRBV19	17	TRBJ1-5	CASSNLRAQMGNQPQHF
TRBV28	15	TRBJ2-7	CASSMTSGPTVPVYF
TRBV4-1	15	TRBJ2-3	CASSQTGPVLDTQYF
TRBV24-1	15	TRBJ2-3	CATSGLSGGGDTQYF
TRBV28	13	TRBJ1-6	CASSSTLMVGPHF
TRBV6-5	14	TRBJ1-1	CASSNGQAKTETFF
TRBV5-1	15	TRBJ1-3	CASSFDGGSGNTIYF
TRBV28	15	TRBJ2-5	CASSPPGLTRETQYF
TRBV28	15	TRBJ2-3	CASSRWGGSTDTQYF
TRBV18	14	TRBJ1-1	CASSPGRGFAEAFF
TRBV24-1	15	TRBJ2-2	CATSKRDTADRELFF
TRBV7-6	14	TRBJ2-5	CASSLTGARETQYF
TRBV20-1	14	TRBJ1-3	CSASRGQVSNTIYF
TRBV7-8	16	TRBJ1-1	CASSWTDRGRNTEAFF
TRBV6-2/TRBV6-3	15	TRBJ2-3	CASRKSGVTADTQYF
TRBV5-4	15	TRBJ2-7	CASSRLDHTLYEQYF
TRBV20-1	12	TRBJ2-1	CSARAGGKEQFF